This T cell receptor (beta chain) was recorded in a study of T cells in Graves' hyperthyroidism and ophthalmopathy. Study conclusions and caveats: The model made its ophthalmopathy prediction, and onset followed a median approximately 6 months later.

Graves' hyperthyroidism was deemed stable given no ophthalmopathy progression within 18 months. Trimming cost V 5 bases and J 2 bases; bases outside gene matches: 6. Germline lookup yields CDR1 MDHEN and CDR2 SYDVKM. The CDR3 is 16 residues long. RNA transcripts served as the template for amplifying TCR beta CDR3 regions. Primed by the HTBI set, a first-round RT-PCR was run on the TCR CDR3. MiXCR, run by TCRdb on the multiplex PCR reads, gives a single entry per CDR3 protein. This table has about 200,000 distinct CDR3 sequences, around 20% appearing once. This clonotype was recorded only once. As yet, its antigen is unknown. A much larger clone differs by one base, so this may be a read error.

Sequencing was carried out using blood. The chain has TRBV28 and TRBJ2-2, with TRBD2 matching over 9 bases. The clonotype comes from a man aged 35-49 years with Graves' hyperthyroidism. The CDR3 sequence: CASSPGGGANTGELFF. The DNA for the CDR3 is TGTGCCAGCAGTCCGGGCGGGGGGGCAAACACCGGGGAGCTGTTTTTT.